Detailed here is one T cell receptor beta chain. From germline, CDR1 is SGHNT and CDR2 YYREEE (reference sequence). V was trimmed by 7 bases and J by 0 bases, leaving 17 bases between them. This CDR3 has 17 amino acids. The data are from a study of blood T cell repertoires in COVID-19. Study context: The samples span acute and convalescent COVID-19 from the United States, Italy and Spain. Nucleic acid was either cDNA or gDNA, and it came from T cells, B-cell-depleted T cells, or PBMCs.

Study processing details: Cell counts per sample came from amplifying reference gene primers. Sequencing was performed with immunoSEQ multiplex PCR; in TCRdb, only in-frame clones are kept and a portion is missing. V, J and clone size are those of that table, while D and trimming were read from the DNA. This table holds under 150,000 clones, roughly three quarters found once. Sequences were obtained from peripheral blood. The TCR was taken from an elderly man with acute or convalescent COVID-19. The chain uses TRBV5-4 and TRBJ2-6, with D possibly being TRBD1 (6 bases). The DNA for the CDR3 is TGTGCCAGCGGAAGACAGGCCCAGAGCTCTGGGGCCAACGTCCTGACTTTC. Amino acids: CASGRQAQSSGANVLTF.